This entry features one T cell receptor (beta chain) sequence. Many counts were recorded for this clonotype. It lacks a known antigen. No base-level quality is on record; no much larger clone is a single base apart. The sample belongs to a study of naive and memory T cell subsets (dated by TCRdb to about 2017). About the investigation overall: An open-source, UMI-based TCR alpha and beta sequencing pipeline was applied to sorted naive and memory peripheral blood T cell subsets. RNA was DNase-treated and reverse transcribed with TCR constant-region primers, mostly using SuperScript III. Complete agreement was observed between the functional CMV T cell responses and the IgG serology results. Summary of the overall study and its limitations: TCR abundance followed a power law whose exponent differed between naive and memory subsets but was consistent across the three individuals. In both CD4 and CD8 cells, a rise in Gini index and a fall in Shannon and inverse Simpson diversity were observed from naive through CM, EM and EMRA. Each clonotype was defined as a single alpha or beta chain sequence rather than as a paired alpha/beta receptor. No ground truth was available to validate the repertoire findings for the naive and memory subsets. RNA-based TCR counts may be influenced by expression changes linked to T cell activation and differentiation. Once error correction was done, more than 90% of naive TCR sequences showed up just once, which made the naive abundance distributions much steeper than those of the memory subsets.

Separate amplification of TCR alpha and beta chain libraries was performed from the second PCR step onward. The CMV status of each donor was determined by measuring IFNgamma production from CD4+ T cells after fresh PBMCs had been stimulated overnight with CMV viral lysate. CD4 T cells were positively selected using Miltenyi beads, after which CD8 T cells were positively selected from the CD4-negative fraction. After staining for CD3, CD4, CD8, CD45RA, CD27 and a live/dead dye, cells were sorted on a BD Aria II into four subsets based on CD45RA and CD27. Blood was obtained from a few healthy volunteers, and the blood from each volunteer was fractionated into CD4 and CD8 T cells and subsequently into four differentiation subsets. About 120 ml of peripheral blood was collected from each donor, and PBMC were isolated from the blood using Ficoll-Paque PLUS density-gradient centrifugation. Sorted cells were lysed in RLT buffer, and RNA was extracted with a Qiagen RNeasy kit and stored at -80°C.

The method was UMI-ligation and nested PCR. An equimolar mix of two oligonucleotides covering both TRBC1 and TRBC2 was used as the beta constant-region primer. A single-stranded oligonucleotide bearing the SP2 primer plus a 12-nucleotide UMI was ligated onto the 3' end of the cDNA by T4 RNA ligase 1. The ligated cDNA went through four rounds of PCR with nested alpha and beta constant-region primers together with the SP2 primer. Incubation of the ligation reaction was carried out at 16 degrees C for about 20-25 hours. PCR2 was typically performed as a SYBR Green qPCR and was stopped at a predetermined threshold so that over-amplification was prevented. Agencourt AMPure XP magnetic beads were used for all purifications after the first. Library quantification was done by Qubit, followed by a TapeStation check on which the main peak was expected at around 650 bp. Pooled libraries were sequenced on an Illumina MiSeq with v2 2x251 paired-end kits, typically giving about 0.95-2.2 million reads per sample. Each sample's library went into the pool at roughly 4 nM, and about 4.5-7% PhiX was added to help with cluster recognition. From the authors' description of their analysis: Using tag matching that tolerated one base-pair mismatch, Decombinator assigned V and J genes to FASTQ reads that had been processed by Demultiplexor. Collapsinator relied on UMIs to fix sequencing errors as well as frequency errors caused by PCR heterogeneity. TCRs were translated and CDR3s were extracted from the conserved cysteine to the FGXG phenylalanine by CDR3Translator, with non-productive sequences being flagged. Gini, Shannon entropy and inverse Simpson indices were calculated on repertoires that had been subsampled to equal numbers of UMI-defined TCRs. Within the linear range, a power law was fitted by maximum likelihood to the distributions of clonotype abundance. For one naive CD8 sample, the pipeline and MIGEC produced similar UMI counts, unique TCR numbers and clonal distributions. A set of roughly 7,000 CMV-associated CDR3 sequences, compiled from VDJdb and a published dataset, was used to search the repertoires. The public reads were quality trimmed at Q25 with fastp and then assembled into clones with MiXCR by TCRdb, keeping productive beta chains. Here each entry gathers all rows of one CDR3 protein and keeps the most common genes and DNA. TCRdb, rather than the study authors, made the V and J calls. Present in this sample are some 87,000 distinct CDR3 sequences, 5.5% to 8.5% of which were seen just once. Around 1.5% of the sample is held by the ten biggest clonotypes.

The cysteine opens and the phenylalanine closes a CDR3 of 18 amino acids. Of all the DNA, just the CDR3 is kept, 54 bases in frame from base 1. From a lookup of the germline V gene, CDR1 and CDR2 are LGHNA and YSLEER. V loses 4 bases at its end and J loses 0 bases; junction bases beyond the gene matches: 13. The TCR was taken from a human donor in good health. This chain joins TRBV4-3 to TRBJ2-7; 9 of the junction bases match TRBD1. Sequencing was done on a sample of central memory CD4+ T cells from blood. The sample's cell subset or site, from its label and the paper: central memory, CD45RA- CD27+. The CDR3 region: CASSRVHIPGQGSYEQYF. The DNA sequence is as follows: TGCGCCAGCAGCCGAGTTCACATTCCGGGACAGGGCTCCTACGAGCAGTACTTC.